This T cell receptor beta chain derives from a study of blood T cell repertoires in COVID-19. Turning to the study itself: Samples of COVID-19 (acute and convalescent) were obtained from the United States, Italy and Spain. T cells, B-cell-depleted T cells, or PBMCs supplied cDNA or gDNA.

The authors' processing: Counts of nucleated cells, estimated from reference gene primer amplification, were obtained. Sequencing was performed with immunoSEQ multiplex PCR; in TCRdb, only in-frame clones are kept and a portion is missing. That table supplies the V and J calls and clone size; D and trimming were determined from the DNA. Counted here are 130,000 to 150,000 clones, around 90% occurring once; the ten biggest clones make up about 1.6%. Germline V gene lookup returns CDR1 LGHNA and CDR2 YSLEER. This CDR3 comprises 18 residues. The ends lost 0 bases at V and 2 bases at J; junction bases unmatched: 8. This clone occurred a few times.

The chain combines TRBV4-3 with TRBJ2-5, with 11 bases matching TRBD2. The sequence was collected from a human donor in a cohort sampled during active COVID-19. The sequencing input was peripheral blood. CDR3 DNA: TGCGCCAGCAGCCAAGAGTCTAGCGGGGGGCAACTGCAAGAGACCCAGTACTTC. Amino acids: CASSQESSGGQLQETQYF.